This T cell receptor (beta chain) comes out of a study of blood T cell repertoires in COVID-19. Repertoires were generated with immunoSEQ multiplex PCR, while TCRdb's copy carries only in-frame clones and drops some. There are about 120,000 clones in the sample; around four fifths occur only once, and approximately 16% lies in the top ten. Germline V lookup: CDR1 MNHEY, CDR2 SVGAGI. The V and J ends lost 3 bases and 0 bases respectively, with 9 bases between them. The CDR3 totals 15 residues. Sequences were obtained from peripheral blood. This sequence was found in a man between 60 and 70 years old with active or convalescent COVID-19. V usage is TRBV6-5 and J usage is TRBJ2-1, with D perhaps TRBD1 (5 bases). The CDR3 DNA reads TGTGCCAGCAGTTATCAGGGCAGCTCCTACAATGAGCAGTTCTTC. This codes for CASSYQGSSYNEQFF.